Below, 9 T cell receptor beta chains from the same sample are listed, as sequenced in a study of shared T cell receptors in the human thymus. Sequenced by immunoSEQ multiplex PCR; TCRdb stores in-frame clones only, minus some. The data show about 660,000 clones, around 87% seen once. The data also belong to a second study, concerning human thymus T cells.

Sequences were obtained from thymocytes. Receptors were obtained from a boy in the first two years of life with a congenital heart defect.

V is TRBV7-8 and J is TRBJ2-3; 8 nucleotides line up with TRBD2. This CDR3 spans 15 amino acids. The trim removed 4 bases at V and 2 bases at J, leaving 5 bases unmatched. CDR1 and CDR2 from the germline V gene are SGHVS and FQNEAQ. DNA of the CDR3: TGTGCCAGCAGCTCTACTAGCGGATTCACAGATACGCAGTATTTT. It translates to CASSSTSGFTDTQYF.

The V call is TRBV6-1, the J call TRBJ2-7; 7 bases align to TRBD2. Germline loops: CDR1 MNHNS, CDR2 SASEGT. This CDR3 spans 15 amino acids. V shed 8 bases and J 1 base; nucleotides not matched to a gene: 11. CDR3 in amino acids: CASPPLGRASYEQYF. The CDR3, as DNA: TGTGCCAGCCCCCCGTTGGGGAGGGCATCCTACGAGCAGTACTTC.

The chain recombines TRBV5-6 with TRBJ1-5; D not resolved. The CDR3 is made up of 18 amino acids. The germline gives CDR1 SGHDT, CDR2 YYEEEE. Trimming cost V 1 base and J 0 bases, with 17 bases left between them. CDR3 in DNA: TGTGCCAGCAGCTTGTGGGTCCCCTTGCGGGTTAGCAATCAGCCCCAGCATTTT. Translation gives CASSLWVPLRVSNQPQHF.

In its sample, this clone was seen a few times. The J gene is TRBJ2-2, the V gene TRBV9, with 10 bases identical to TRBD2. This CDR3 comprises 15 residues. Germline V gene lookup returns CDR1 SGDLS and CDR2 YYNGEE. Trimming at V came to 2 bases and at J to 6 bases, leaving 4 bases not matched to a gene. CDR3 amino acids: CASSVTSGFPGELFF. DNA of the CDR3: TGTGCCAGCAGCGTGACTAGCGGGTTCCCCGGGGAGCTGTTTTTT.

CDR3 residues: CASSDSGTGLFSGSPSSYNEQFF. The DNA for the CDR3 is TGTGCCAGCAGTGACTCTGGGACAGGGCTTTTTAGCGGGAGCCCTAGCTCCTACAATGAGCAGTTCTTC. The V and J genes are TRBV6-4 and TRBJ2-1; D could derive from TRBD1 or TRBD2 (9 bases each). This CDR3 comprises 23 residues. V dropped 0 bases and J dropped 0 bases, with 30 bases sitting between them. Germline CDR1 is MRHNA and CDR2 is SNTAGT.

The V call is TRBV9, the J call TRBJ2-1; 12 bases line up with TRBD2. CDR1 is SGDLS, CDR2 YYNGEE, per germline. The CDR3 contains 18 residues. V shed 2 bases and J 9 bases; nucleotides not matched to a gene: 15. The CDR3 nucleotides are TGTGCCAGCAGCGTCCCTCGGGCGACTAGCGGGAGAAGGGTTGAGCAGTTCTTC. Amino acid sequence: CASSVPRATSGRRVEQFF.

This clone was found a few times. This chain uses TRBV19 with TRBJ1-5, with 7 bases lining up with TRBD1. The CDR3 contains 15 residues. Germline trimming cut 3 bases from V and 5 bases from J; bases unmatched to any gene: 7. Germline CDR1 reads LNHDA; CDR2 reads SQIVND (reference sequence). This CDR3 is CASSIPGQADQPQHF. The CDR3 nucleotides are TGTGCCAGTAGTATCCCTGGACAGGCCGATCAGCCCCAGCATTTT.

This chain connects TRBV19 to TRBJ1-2; no firm D call. This CDR3 contains 13 residues. V was clipped by 8 bases and J by 6 bases, with 16 bases between them. Germline CDR1 and CDR2: LNHDA and SQIVND (reference sequence). The CDR3 region has the DNA TGTGCCAGTCGATGCGGCTCTAGAAATGGCTACACCTTC. This gives the protein CASRCGSRNGYTF.

The chain carries TRBV5-1 and TRBJ2-7; D uncertain. Germline CDR1 SGHRS, CDR2 YFSETQ. This CDR3 has 15 residues. Trimming removed 0 bases from V and 0 bases from J, with 10 bases in between. CDR3 sequence: CASSLALGSSYEQYF. In DNA, the CDR3 is TGCGCCAGCAGCTTGGCCCTAGGTAGCTCCTACGAGCAGTACTTC.